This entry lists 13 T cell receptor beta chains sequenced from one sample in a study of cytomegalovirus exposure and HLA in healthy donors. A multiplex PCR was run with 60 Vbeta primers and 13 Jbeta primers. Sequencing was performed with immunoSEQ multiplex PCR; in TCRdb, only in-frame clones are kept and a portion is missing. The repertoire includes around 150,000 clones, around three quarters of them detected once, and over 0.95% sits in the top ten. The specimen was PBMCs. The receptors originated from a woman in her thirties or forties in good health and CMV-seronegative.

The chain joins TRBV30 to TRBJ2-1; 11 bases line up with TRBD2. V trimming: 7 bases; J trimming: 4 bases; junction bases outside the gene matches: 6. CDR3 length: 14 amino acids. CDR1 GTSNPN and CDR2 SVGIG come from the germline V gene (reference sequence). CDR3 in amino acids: CAFGTSGLYNEQFF. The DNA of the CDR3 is TGTGCCTTCGGGACTAGCGGACTTTACAATGAGCAGTTCTTC. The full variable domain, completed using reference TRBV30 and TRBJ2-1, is SQTIHQWPATLVQPVGSPLSLECTVEGTSNPNLYWYRQAAGRGLQLLFYSVGIGQISSEVPQNLSASRPQDRQFILSSKKLLLSDSGFYLCAFGTSGLYNEQFFGPGTRLTVL.

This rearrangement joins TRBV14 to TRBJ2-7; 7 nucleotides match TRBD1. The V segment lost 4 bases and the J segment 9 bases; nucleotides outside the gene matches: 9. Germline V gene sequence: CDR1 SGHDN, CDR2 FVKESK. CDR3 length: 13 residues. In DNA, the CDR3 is TGTGCCAGCAGCCTGACAGGGCCGATACCGCAGTACTTC. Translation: CASSLTGPIPQYF. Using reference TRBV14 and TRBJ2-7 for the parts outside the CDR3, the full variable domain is EAGVTQFPSHSVIEKGQTVTLRCDPISGHDNLYWYRRVMGKEIKFLLHFVKESKQDESGMPNNRFLAERTGGTYSTLKVQPAELEDSGVYFCASSLTGPIPQYFGPGTRLTVT.

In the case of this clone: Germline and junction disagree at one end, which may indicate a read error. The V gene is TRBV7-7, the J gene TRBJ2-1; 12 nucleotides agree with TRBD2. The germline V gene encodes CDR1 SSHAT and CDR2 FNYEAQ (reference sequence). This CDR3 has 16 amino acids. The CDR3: CASSSALAGGGGEQFF. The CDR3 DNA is TGTGCTAGCAGCTCCGCCCTAGCGGGAGGGGGGGGTGAGCAGTTCTTC.

CDR3 residues: CASSPGTGITEAFF. The CDR3, as DNA: TGTGCCAGCAGCCCAGGGACAGGGATCACTGAAGCTTTCTTT. This chain links TRBV11-3 with TRBJ1-1; TRBD1 matches at 9 bases. The CDR3 is 14 residues long. V dropped 5 bases and J dropped 4; count of bases not matched to a gene: 5. Germline CDR1 SGHNT, CDR2 YENEEA.

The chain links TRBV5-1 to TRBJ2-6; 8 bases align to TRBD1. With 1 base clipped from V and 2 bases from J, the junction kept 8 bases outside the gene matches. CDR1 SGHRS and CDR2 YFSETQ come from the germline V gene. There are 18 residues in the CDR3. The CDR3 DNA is TGCGCCAGCAGCTTGAATCCAGGGGGCTCCCCTGGGGCCAACGTCCTGACTTTC. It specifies CASSLNPGGSPGANVLTF.

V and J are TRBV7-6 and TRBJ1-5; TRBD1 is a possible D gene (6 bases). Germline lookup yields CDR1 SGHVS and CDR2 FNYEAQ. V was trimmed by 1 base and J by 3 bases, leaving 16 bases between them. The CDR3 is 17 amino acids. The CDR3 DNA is TGTGCCAGCAGCTTAGGGTGGGGACAAAAGACCAATCAGCCCCAGCATTTT. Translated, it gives CASSLGWGQKTNQPQHF.

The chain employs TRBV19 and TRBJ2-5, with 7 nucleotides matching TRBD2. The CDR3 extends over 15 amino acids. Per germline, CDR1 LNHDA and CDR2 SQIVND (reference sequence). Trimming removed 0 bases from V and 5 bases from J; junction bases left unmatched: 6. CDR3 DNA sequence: TGTGCCAGTAGTATAGAGGGAGGGATGGTCGAGACCCAGTACTTC. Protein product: CASSIEGGMVETQYF.

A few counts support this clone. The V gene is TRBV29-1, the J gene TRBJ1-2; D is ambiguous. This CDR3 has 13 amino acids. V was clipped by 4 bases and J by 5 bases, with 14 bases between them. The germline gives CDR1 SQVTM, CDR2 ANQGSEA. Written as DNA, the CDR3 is TGCAGCGTTGGTCTGTTAGAGACTTATGGCTACACCTTC. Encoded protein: CSVGLLETYGYTF.

The CDR3 DNA is TGTGCCTGGAGCGGGTTCTATGGCTACACCTTC. Its protein is CAWSGFYGYTF. The V call is TRBV30, the J call TRBJ1-2; D ambiguous. Trimming stripped 3 bases from V and 4 bases from J, with 6 bases between. Germline assignment: CDR1 GTSNPN and CDR2 SVGIG (reference sequence). This CDR3 contains 11 residues.

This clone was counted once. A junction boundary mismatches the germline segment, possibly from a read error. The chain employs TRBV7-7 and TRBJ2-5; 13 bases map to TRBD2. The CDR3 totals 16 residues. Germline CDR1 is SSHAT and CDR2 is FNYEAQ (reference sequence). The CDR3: CASSSRGTSGEETQYF. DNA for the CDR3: TGTGCTAGCAGCTCCCGTGGGACTAGCGGGGAAGAGACCCAGTACTTC.

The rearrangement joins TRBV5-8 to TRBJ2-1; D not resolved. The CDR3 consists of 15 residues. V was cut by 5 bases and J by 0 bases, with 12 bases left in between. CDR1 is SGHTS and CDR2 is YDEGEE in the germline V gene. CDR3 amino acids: CASRLLEDSYNEQFF. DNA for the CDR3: TGTGCCAGCAGGTTGCTAGAGGACTCCTACAATGAGCAGTTCTTC.

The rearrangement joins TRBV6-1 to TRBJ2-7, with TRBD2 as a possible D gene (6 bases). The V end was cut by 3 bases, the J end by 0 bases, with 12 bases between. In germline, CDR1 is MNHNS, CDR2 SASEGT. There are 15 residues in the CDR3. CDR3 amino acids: CASSDIGGSSYEQYF. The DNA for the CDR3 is TGTGCCAGCAGTGATATCGGGGGTAGCTCCTACGAGCAGTACTTC.

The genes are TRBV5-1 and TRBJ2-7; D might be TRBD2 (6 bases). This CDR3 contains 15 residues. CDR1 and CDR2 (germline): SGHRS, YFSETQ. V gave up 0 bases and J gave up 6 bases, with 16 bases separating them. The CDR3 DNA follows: TGCGCCAGCAGCTTGGTGGCAGGAGGGGCCAGCGAGCAGTACTTC. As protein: CASSLVAGGASEQYF.